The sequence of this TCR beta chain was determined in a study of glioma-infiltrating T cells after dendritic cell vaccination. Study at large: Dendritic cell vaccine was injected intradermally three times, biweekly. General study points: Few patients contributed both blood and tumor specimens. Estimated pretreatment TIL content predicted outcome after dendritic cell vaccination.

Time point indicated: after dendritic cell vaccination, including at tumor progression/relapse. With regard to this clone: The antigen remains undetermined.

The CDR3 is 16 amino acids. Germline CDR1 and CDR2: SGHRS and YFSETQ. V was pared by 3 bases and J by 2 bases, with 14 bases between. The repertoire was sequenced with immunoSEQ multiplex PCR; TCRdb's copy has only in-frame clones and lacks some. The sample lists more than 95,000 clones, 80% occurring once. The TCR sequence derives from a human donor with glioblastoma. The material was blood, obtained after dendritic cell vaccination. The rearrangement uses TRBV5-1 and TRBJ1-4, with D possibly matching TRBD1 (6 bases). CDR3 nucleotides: TGCGCCAGCAGCTCGACAGGAAACCCCACTAATGAAAAACTGTTTTTT. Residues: CASSSTGNPTNEKLFF.